This entry describes one TCR beta chain. The data stem from a study of blood T cell repertoires in COVID-19. Study at large: The origin of the acute and convalescent COVID-19 samples was the United States, Italy and Spain.

Per the study methods: Amplification of reference gene primers was used by the study to estimate nucleated cell counts. Sequencing was performed with immunoSEQ multiplex PCR; in TCRdb, only in-frame clones are kept and a portion is missing. That table gives V, J and clone size, and the DNA gave D and trimming. Of around 100,000 clones detected, around 80% appear once; the ten largest clones hold approximately 25%. This CDR3 comprises 15 residues. Germline CDR1 KGHSH, CDR2 LQKENI. V lost 3 bases to trimming and J lost 1 base, with 12 bases between them. The sample taken for sequencing was peripheral blood. This sequence joins TRBV18 and TRBJ1-1; D not resolved. The TCR was taken from a human donor in a cohort sampled during active COVID-19. CDR3 residues: CASSPPPATNTEAFF. DNA of the CDR3: TGTGCCAGCTCACCCCCCCCAGCGACGAACACTGAAGCTTTCTTT.